These T cell receptor beta chains were read from a single sample in a study of T cells in localized non-small cell lung cancer. Clones were read by immunoSEQ multiplex PCR, and TCRdb kept only the in-frame ones, dropping some. The sample contains 30,000 or so clones, 70% to 90% of which appear only once. The material sequenced was peripheral blood, taken before any cancer treatment. The origin of the receptors is a woman aged 35 to 75 with stage I lung adenocarcinoma. The CDR3 runs from the conserved cysteine through the conserved F or W. D genes are given only for firm matches. Not every row has a clone size; where given, it reads once, few, many or a size class.

D	V	J	size	DNA	CDR3
.	TRBV27	TRBJ2-7	.	TGTGCCAGCAGCCATATCGGACGGGGGGAGCAGTACTTC	CASSHIGRGEQYF
.	TRBV28	TRBJ2-1	.	TGTGCCAGCAGTTTACGGGGTAGGCAGTTCTTC	CASSLRGRQFF
.	TRBV21-1	TRBJ1-6	.	TGTGCCAGCAGCATGGGGAGGGGGGAACTCAATTCACCCCTCCACTTT	CASSMGRGELNSPLHF
.	TRBV19	TRBJ2-5	.	TGTGCCAGTAGTATTATGGGACTCCGAGGGGAGACCCAGTACTTC	CASSIMGLRGETQYF
TRBD1	TRBV29-1	TRBJ2-7	.	TGCAGCGTTGAAAGTGAAGGACAGGGGGACTACGAGCAGTACTTC	CSVESEGQGDYEQYF
TRBD2	TRBV7-8	TRBJ2-3	.	TGTGCCAGCAGCTCCCTTGGGACTAGGGGAACAGATACGCAGTATTTT	CASSSLGTRGTDTQYF
.	TRBV30	TRBJ2-3	.	TGTGCCTGGAGTGTTGCCCTGGGGGGACAAGATACGCAGTATTTT	CAWSVALGGQDTQYF
TRBD1	TRBV6-6	TRBJ1-5	.	TGTGCCAGCAGACATGGACAGGGAGGCAATCAGCCCCAGCATTTT	CASRHGQGGNQPQHF
.	TRBV5-1	TRBJ2-7	few	TGCGCCAGCAGCTTGGGAGACTTTAGCTCCTACGAGCAGTACTTC	CASSLGDFSSYEQYF
.	TRBV7-2	TRBJ2-5	.	TGTGCCAGCAGCTCGCAAGAGACCCAGTACTTC	CASSSQETQYF
TRBD2	TRBV7-9	TRBJ2-5	.	TGTGCCAGCAGCTCATATGGGACTAGCGGGGAAGAGACCCAGTACTTC	CASSSYGTSGEETQYF
.	TRBV7-3	TRBJ2-7	few	TGTGCCAGCAGCTTAACCTCCCTCCCTGGTGGCGGGTCCTACGAGCAGTACTTC	CASSLTSLPGGGSYEQYF
.	TRBV4-1	TRBJ1-5	.	TGCGCCAGCAGCCAAGATCAGGGTAATCAGCCCCAGCATTTT	CASSQDQGNQPQHF
TRBD1	TRBV30	TRBJ2-1	.	TGTGCCTGGACAAAATCCGGGACAGGGGGCAATGAGCAGTTCTTC	CAWTKSGTGGNEQFF
.	TRBV27	TRBJ2-5	.	TGTGCCAGCAGTGGTATATTGGGTGGGACCCAGTACTTC	CASSGILGGTQYF